The 12 T cell receptor beta chains below were found in one sample sequenced in a study of blood T cell repertoires in COVID-19. Clones were sequenced by immunoSEQ multiplex PCR, and TCRdb holds only the in-frame ones, with some missing. The table lists 150,000 or so clones, about 79% of them singletons. Sequenced sample: PBMCs or T cells enriched from blood (not recorded which). Receptors were obtained from a man aged 45-65 years who had recovered from COVID-19.

The chain carries TRBV10-3 and TRBJ1-3; no clear D gene. CDR3 length: 14 residues. Germline V CDR1 and CDR2: ENHRY, SYGVKD. Trimming shortened V by 3 bases and J by 0 bases, and 6 bases separated the two germline ends. As DNA, the CDR3 is TGTGCCATCAGTGATCCCGGCTCTGGAAACACCATATATTTT. Amino acids: CAISDPGSGNTIYF.

The chain has TRBV28 and TRBJ1-2, with TRBD1 matching over 9 bases. Per germline, CDR1 MDHEN and CDR2 SYDVKM. Losses at the gene ends were 3 bases for V and 1 base for J; bases not matched to a gene: 3. The CDR3 is made up of 15 amino acids. The CDR3 here is CASSFGDRVNYGYTF. The CDR3 coding sequence is TGTGCCAGCAGTTTTGGGGACAGGGTTAACTATGGCTACACCTTC.

This clone has more than one count but fewer than ten. The rearrangement links TRBV6-4 to TRBJ1-1; D unresolved. Trimming shortened V by 4 bases and J by 2 bases, and 8 bases separated the two germline ends. This CDR3 spans 13 amino acids. Germline lookup yields CDR1 MRHNA and CDR2 SNTAGT. The CDR3 is CASSVGANTEAFF. In DNA form, the CDR3 reads TGTGCCAGCAGTGTCGGAGCAAACACTGAAGCTTTCTTT.

This chain links TRBV25-1 with TRBJ1-5, with D uncertain. Trimming left V 8 bases short and J 9 bases short, with 14 bases between. In germline, CDR1 is MGHDK, CDR2 SYGVNS. The CDR3 totals 12 residues. CDR3 sequence: CASYRNSWPQHF. CDR3 DNA: TGTGCCAGCTATCGAAACAGTTGGCCCCAGCATTTT.

V and J are TRBV15 and TRBJ1-5, with no clear D. Per the germline V gene, CDR1 is LNHNV and CDR2 is YYDKDF (reference sequence). Trimming pared 9 bases from V and 3 bases from J, leaving 12 bases between. The CDR3 is 13 amino acids. The CDR3 sequence: CATSGQYNQPQHF. The DNA of the CDR3 is TGTGCCACGTCGGGTCAGTACAATCAGCCCCAGCATTTT.

The V and J genes are TRBV6-5 and TRBJ1-2, with unresolved D. CDR1 is MNHEY, CDR2 SVGAGI, per germline. With 6 bases removed from V and 2 bases from J, the gap between germline ends came to 10 bases. The CDR3 loop spans 13 amino acids. The CDR3 loop is CASSPRSNYGYTF. The CDR3 DNA reads TGTGCCAGCAGCCCCCGTTCCAACTATGGCTACACCTTC.

The chain is built from TRBV30 and TRBJ2-5, with 14 bases lining up with TRBD2. Germline V gives CDR1 GTSNPN, CDR2 SVGIG (reference sequence). This CDR3 contains 16 residues. V gave up 8 bases and J gave up 5 bases; unmatched junction bases: 13. Here the CDR3 reads CARGLAGALSGETQYF. As DNA, the CDR3 is TGTGCCCGGGGACTAGCGGGGGCCTTATCGGGGGAGACCCAGTACTTC.

The gene calls are TRBV19 and TRBJ1-1; TRBD1 is a possible D gene (5 bases). Germline V gene data show CDR1 as LNHDA and CDR2 as SQIVND (reference sequence). The V gene lost 5 bases and the J gene lost 6 bases, with 19 bases spanning the gap. The CDR3 runs 15 residues. The DNA of the CDR3 is TGTGCCAGTAGTTTCCAGGGAACTGTACTGTCTGAAGCTTTCTTT. This encodes CASSFQGTVLSEAFF.

The rearrangement joins TRBV27 to TRBJ2-7, with D possibly TRBD2 on 5 matching bases. Trimming removed 6 bases from V and 1 base from J, with 16 bases in between. The CDR3 is 15 residues long. In germline, CDR1 is MNHEY, CDR2 SMNVEV (reference sequence). The CDR3 reads CASSKTGTLSYEQYF. The CDR3 DNA sequence: TGTGCCAGCAGCAAGACGGGAACCCTATCCTACGAGCAGTACTTC.

The genes are TRBV4-2 and TRBJ1-2; TRBD1 matches 10 bases. The CDR3 contains 14 residues. V shed 1 base, J shed 8 bases, and the junction held 4 bases outside the gene matches. CDR1 and CDR2 from the germline V gene are LGHNA and YNFKEQ. CDR3 sequence (DNA): TGTGCCAGCAGCCAAGGACAGGGGGCGGAGGGCTACACCTTC. Translating gives CASSQGQGAEGYTF.

The CDR3 protein is CASTPAPGTYEQYF. CDR3 coding DNA: TGTGCCAGCACCCCGGCCCCGGGGACCTACGAGCAGTACTTC. The chain combines TRBV28 with TRBJ2-7; TRBD2 is a possible D gene (5 bases). The CDR3 totals 14 residues. Trimming stripped 7 bases from V and 2 bases from J, with 15 bases between. Germline V CDR1 and CDR2: MDHEN, SYDVKM.

The rearrangement joins TRBV5-1 to TRBJ2-6; D perhaps matches TRBD2 (7 bases). This CDR3 has 17 residues. Germline CDR1 is SGHRS and CDR2 is YFSETQ. V gave up 4 bases and J gave up 0 bases, with 14 bases separating them. The DNA of the CDR3 is TGCGCCAGCAGCGCCAACGGGGGGCTCTCTGGGGCCAACGTCCTGACTTTC. Translating it yields CASSANGGLSGANVLTF.